Presented here are 11 T cell receptor beta chains from one specimen sequenced in a study of T cells in Graves' hyperthyroidism and ophthalmopathy. The CDR3 regions of TCR beta were amplified from RNA transcripts. HTBI primers were the set used in a first-round RT-PCR of the TCR CDR3. Each CDR3 protein gets one entry after TCRdb re-called the multiplex PCR reads with MiXCR. This sample has some 800,000 distinct CDR3 sequences, with around 38% found just once. Sequencing was done on a sample of blood. These TCRs come from a man aged 18 to 30 with Graves' hyperthyroidism.

In this sample, this clonotype turned up many times. The V call is TRBV10-3, the J call TRBJ2-7; 9 nucleotides agree with TRBD1. CDR1 is ENHRY, CDR2 SYGVKD, per germline. This CDR3 contains 13 residues. Trimming took 11 bases from V and 6 from J; bases not matched to a gene: 11. CDR3 bases: TGTGCCGCCGAGGGACAGGGACGCTCCGAGCAGTACTTC. Its protein product is CAAEGQGRSEQYF.

This clonotype was counted between two and nine times. The CDR3 sequence is CASSQDTGTPYGGYTF. The DNA of the CDR3 is TGTGCCAGCAGCCAAGACACCGGGACACCCTATGGTGGCTACACCTTC. V gene TRBV7-9 combines with J gene TRBJ1-2; D is possibly TRBD1 (6 bases). CDR1 SEHNR and CDR2 FQNEAQ come from the germline V gene (reference sequence). This CDR3 comprises 16 residues. Trimming removed 5 bases from V and 7 bases from J, with 23 bases in between.

Of note for this clonotype: No DNA is shown, since the ends of the CDR3 on it are uncertain; the CDR3 is the one TCRdb lists. The genes are TRBV10-3 and TRBJ2-7; the listed D gene, TRBD2, was not tested against the DNA. Both ends counted, the CDR3 spans 13 residues. Germline values: CDR1 ENHRY, CDR2 SYGVKD. This CDR3 reads CAICSAGTARQYF.

The chain uses TRBV19 and TRBJ1-5, with D uncertain. CDR1 and CDR2 (germline): LNHDA, SQIVND (reference sequence). The V gene lost 3 bases and the J gene lost 11 bases, with 5 bases spanning the gap. The length of the CDR3 is 10 residues. The CDR3 DNA follows: TGTGCCAGTAGTATCAGCTCCCAGCATTTT. Its protein product is CASSISSQHF.

This clonotype has at least ten counts. The chain carries TRBV9 and TRBJ1-5; D call uncertain. Trimming removed 0 bases from V and 7 bases from J, with 11 bases in between. The CDR3 contains 14 residues. Germline loops: CDR1 SGDLS, CDR2 YYNGEE. The chain's CDR3 is CASSVGVWEQPQHF. DNA of the CDR3: TGTGCCAGCAGCGTAGGGGTTTGGGAGCAGCCCCAGCATTTT. The full variable domain, with the rest looked up from reference TRBV9 and TRBJ1-5, is DSGVTQTPKHLITATGQRVTLRCSPRSGDLSVYWYQQSLDQGLQFLIQYYNGEERAKGNILERFSAQQFPDLHSELNLSSLELGDSALYFCASSVGVWEQPQHFGDGTRLSIL.

Only one count was recorded for this clonotype. V usage is TRBV29-1 and J usage is TRBJ2-7, with D hard to call. CDR3 length: 13 residues. Trimming removed 4 bases from V and 2 bases from J, with 12 bases in between. The germline V gene encodes CDR1 SQVTM and CDR2 ANQGSEA. CDR3 residues: CSVGADKTYEQYF. Written as DNA, the CDR3 is TGCAGCGTTGGGGCAGACAAAACCTACGAGCAGTACTTC.

This sequence joins TRBV11-2 and TRBJ1-1, with D perhaps matching TRBD1 (6 bases). Germline CDR1 and CDR2: SGHAT and FQNNGV. The CDR3 length is 14 residues. V was clipped by 5 bases and J by 5 bases, with 15 bases between them. CDR3: CASSPTNRDTEAFF. CDR3 DNA: TGTGCCAGCAGCCCGACTAACAGGGATACTGAAGCTTTCTTT.

This clonotype has only a few counts. The chain couples TRBV12-3 or TRBV12-4 to TRBJ1-4, with D perhaps TRBD1 (6 bases). V lost 7 bases and J lost 6, with 18 bases in between. This CDR3 has 15 amino acids. As DNA, the CDR3 is TGTGCCAGCACCGTGGGGGGGCGCATCTATGAAAAACTGTTTTTT. Encoded protein: CASTVGGRIYEKLFF.

This clonotype was detected ten times or more. The chain carries TRBV2 and TRBJ1-5; TRBD1 might be the D (6 bases). This CDR3 contains 15 residues. The germline V gene encodes CDR1 SNHLY and CDR2 FYNNEI. Trimming removed 5 bases at V and 0 bases at J, with 11 bases between. Here the CDR3 DNA reads TGTGCCAGCAGTTGGGACAAACTTAGCAATCAGCCCCAGCATTTT. Protein sequence: CASSWDKLSNQPQHF.

The chain carries TRBV14 and TRBJ1-4; 7 nucleotides match TRBD1. This CDR3 is 15 amino acids long. Germline lookup yields CDR1 SGHDN and CDR2 FVKESK. The V gene end was trimmed by 3 bases and the J gene end by 3 bases; junction bases not matched to a gene: 4. The CDR3 here is CASSHWTGANEKLFF. The DNA of the CDR3 is TGTGCCAGCAGCCATTGGACAGGAGCTAATGAAAAACTGTTTTTT.

This clonotype was recorded a few times. V gene TRBV14 combines with J gene TRBJ2-7, with D possibly being TRBD1 (5 bases). Germline V gene sequence: CDR1 SGHDN, CDR2 FVKESK. This CDR3 spans 13 amino acids. V was clipped by 0 bases and J by 6 bases, with 9 bases between them. The CDR3 nucleotides read TGTGCCAGCAGCCAAGATATAGGGGTCGAGCAGTACTTC. It specifies CASSQDIGVEQYF.